This entry lists 26 T cell receptor beta chains sequenced from one sample in a study of blood T cell repertoires in COVID-19. The data were produced by immunoSEQ multiplex PCR, yet TCRdb's version contains in-frame clones alone and is incomplete. Here the sample spans roughly 120,000 clones, 74% being singletons. The material sequenced was peripheral blood. The receptors here all came from a man older than 75 with COVID-19, enrolled during active disease.

The J gene is TRBJ2-3, the V gene TRBV4-2; 8 positions agree with TRBD2. Germline V CDR1 and CDR2: LGHNA, YNFKEQ. Trimming took 0 bases from V and 4 from J; bases not matched to a gene: 6. The CDR3 sequence is 16 residues long. The CDR3 coding sequence is TGTGCCAGCAGCCAAGAAGAAGCGGGAGTCCCAGATACGCAGTATTTT. Its translation: CASSQEEAGVPDTQYF.

On this clone itself: No DNA is shown, since the ends of the CDR3 on it are uncertain; the CDR3 is the one TCRdb lists. The chain carries TRBV6-5 and TRBJ2-1; the table gives TRBD1 as D, unverified against the DNA. The CDR3 numbers 14 amino acids, ends counted. CDR1 is MNHEY, CDR2 SVGAGI, per germline. CDR3: CASSSSGHYNEQFF.

The J gene is TRBJ2-2, the V gene TRBV7-9; 12 bases are a match to TRBD1. The CDR3 is 17 amino acids. Germline V lookup: CDR1 SEHNR, CDR2 FQNEAQ (reference sequence). J gave up 7 bases and V 3 bases, and 9 bases lay outside the gene matches. CDR3 nucleotides: TGTGCCAGCAGCTTCCCGGGACAGGGGGCAAGTGACGGGGAGCTGTTTTTT. It translates to CASSFPGQGASDGELFF. Full variable domain (missing parts from reference TRBV7-9 and TRBJ2-2): DTGVSQNPRHKITKRGQNVTFRCDPISEHNRLYWYRQTLGQGPEFLTYFQNEAQLEKSRLLSDRFSAERPKGSFSTLEIQRTEQGDSAMYLCASSFPGQGASDGELFFGEGSRLTVL.

This clone has more than one count but fewer than ten. This chain connects TRBV9 to TRBJ2-7; 8 bases are shared with TRBD2. This CDR3 is 15 amino acids long. V was pared by 4 bases and J by 2 bases, with 8 bases of the junction left unmatched. Germline loops: CDR1 SGDLS, CDR2 YYNGEE. The CDR3, as DNA: TGTGCCAGCAGCCCTAGTGTAGCGGGACCCTACGAGCAGTACTTC. Amino acid sequence: CASSPSVAGPYEQYF.

This sequence joins TRBV4-3 and TRBJ1-2, with TRBD1 identical over 10 bases. The CDR3 contains 17 residues. The J segment lost 3 bases and the V segment lost 0 bases, leaving 7 bases of the junction unmatched. The germline CDR1 and CDR2 sequences are LGHNA and YSLEER. CDR3 in amino acids: CASSQDVDRGRDYGYTF. The CDR3 DNA reads as TGCGCCAGCAGCCAAGATGTTGACAGGGGGCGCGACTATGGCTACACCTTC.

This chain uses TRBV19 with TRBJ2-2; 9 nucleotides align to TRBD1. CDR3 length equals 15 residues. CDR1 is LNHDA and CDR2 is SQIVND in the germline V gene (reference sequence). The V and J ends lost 5 bases and 1 base, in that order; junction bases with no gene match: 2. The CDR3 protein is CASSSDRGNTGELFF. CDR3 nucleotide sequence: TGTGCCAGTAGTTCGGACAGGGGGAACACCGGGGAGCTGTTTTTT. The full variable domain, in which reference TRBV19 and TRBJ2-2 provide the parts outside the CDR3, is DGGITQSPKYLFRKEGQNVTLSCEQNLNHDAMYWYRQDPGQGLRLIYYSQIVNDFQKGDIAEGYSVSREKKESFPLTVTSAQKNPTAFYLCASSSDRGNTGELFFGEGSRLTVL.

The chain combines TRBV9 with TRBJ1-1; tentatively, D is TRBD1 (5 bases). Trimming took 3 bases from V and 8 from J, leaving 11 bases between them. This CDR3 has 12 amino acids. CDR1 is SGDLS, CDR2 YYNGEE, per germline. Here the CDR3 reads CASSAGDLEAFF. The CDR3 DNA reads as TGTGCCAGCAGCGCCGGGGACTTGGAAGCTTTCTTT.

The rearrangement uses TRBV4-3 and TRBJ1-1; D is undetermined. Germline V gene sequence: CDR1 LGHNA, CDR2 YSLEER. Trimming cost V 0 bases and J 0 bases, with 14 bases left between them. CDR3 length: 17 residues. The CDR3 bases are TGCGCCAGCAGCCAAGAAGGCGGGGTTCATATGAACACTGAAGCTTTCTTT. Translated: CASSQEGGVHMNTEAFF.

The count of this clone is one. The chain recombines TRBV7-2 with TRBJ1-2, with D maybe TRBD1 (6 bases). The CDR3 runs to 13 residues. V lost 5 bases and J 4 bases, leaving 11 bases between the germline ends. CDR1 SGHTA and CDR2 FQGNSA come from the germline V gene. This chain's CDR3 is CASSTGQFYGYTF. The CDR3 DNA follows: TGTGCCAGCAGCACAGGACAGTTCTATGGCTACACCTTC.

This chain connects TRBV5-6 to TRBJ2-3, with D unresolved. CDR3 length: 13 amino acids. V was cut by 0 bases and J by 2 bases, with 4 bases left in between. Per the germline V gene, CDR1 is SGHDT and CDR2 is YYEEEE. As DNA, the CDR3 is TGTGCCAGCAGCTTGGACTTCACAGATACGCAGTATTTT. This codes for CASSLDFTDTQYF. Variable domain in full (rest from reference TRBV5-6 and TRBJ2-3): DAGVTQSPTHLIKTRGQQVTLRCSPKSGHDTVSWYQQALGQGPQFIFQYYEEEERQRGNFPDRFSGHQFPNYSSELNVNALLLGDSALYLCASSLDFTDTQYFGPGTRLTVL.

The chain carries TRBV15 and TRBJ2-7, with 7 nucleotides matching TRBD2. Trimming removed 3 bases from V and 1 base from J; junction bases left unmatched: 3. CDR1 is LNHNV, CDR2 YYDKDF, per germline (reference sequence). The length of the CDR3 is 14 residues. CDR3 coding DNA: TGTGCCACCAGCAGGAGCGGGAATTCCTACGAGCAGTACTTC. Amino acid sequence: CATSRSGNSYEQYF. The full variable domain, completed using reference TRBV15 and TRBJ2-7, is DAMVIQNPRYQVTQFGKPVTLSCSQTLNHNVMYWYQQKSSQAPKLLFHYYDKDFNNEADTPDNFQSRRPNTSFCFLDIRSPGLGDTAMYLCATSRSGNSYEQYFGPGTRLTVT.

The chain joins TRBV6-1 to TRBJ2-7; 11 nucleotides align to TRBD2. Germline loops: CDR1 MNHNS, CDR2 SASEGT. J was trimmed by 4 bases and V by 1 base; bases with no gene match: 3. The CDR3 contains 15 residues. CDR3 sequence (DNA): TGTGCCAGCAGTGAAGGGGCTAGCGGGAGGTACGAGCAGTACTTC. The encoded protein is CASSEGASGRYEQYF.

This chain uses TRBV24-1 with TRBJ2-3, with a possible D match to TRBD2 (6 bases). CDR1 and CDR2 (germline): KGHDR, SFDVKD. This CDR3 has 14 residues. The V gene lost 3 bases and the J gene lost 2 bases, with 8 bases spanning the gap. The CDR3 DNA reads TGTGCCACCAGTGATCCGGGGGTCACAGATACGCAGTATTTT. This sequence encodes CATSDPGVTDTQYF.

The rearrangement uses TRBV29-1 and TRBJ2-1; 13 bases are shared with TRBD2. The CDR3 spans 15 residues. Unmatched junction bases numbered 2, after V lost 4 bases and J lost 2 bases. Germline CDR1 and CDR2: SQVTM and ANQGSEA. CDR3 in DNA: TGCAGCGTTGTGACTAGCGGGAGGCCCTACAATGAGCAGTTCTTC. This gives the protein CSVVTSGRPYNEQFF.

The chain links TRBV24-1 to TRBJ2-3; 8 nucleotides line up with TRBD1. V was clipped by 2 bases and J by 5 bases; unmatched bases: 5. The CDR3 runs 15 residues. CDR1 and CDR2 from the germline V gene are KGHDR and SFDVKD. CDR3 nucleotide sequence: TGTGCCACCAGTGATTCTGGACAGGGAAGAGATACGCAGTATTTT. It specifies CATSDSGQGRDTQYF.

The rearrangement links TRBV7-9 to TRBJ2-1; a possible D gene is TRBD2 (5 bases). V was clipped by 6 bases and J by 0 bases, with 12 bases between them. Looked up from germline, CDR1 is SEHNR and CDR2 is FQNEAQ (reference sequence). There are 15 residues in the CDR3. The CDR3 DNA is TGTGCCAGCAGTGAAAGTGGGAGCTCCTACAATGAGCAGTTCTTC. This codes for CASSESGSSYNEQFF.

The rearrangement uses TRBV5-6 and TRBJ1-4; perhaps TRBD1 as D (6 bases). Germline CDR1 SGHDT, CDR2 YYEEEE. CDR3 length equals 15 residues. Between the trimmed V and J ends, which lost 0 bases and 8 bases, there was a span of 14 bases. The chain's CDR3 is CASSLVQGTGEKLFF. CDR3 nucleotides: TGTGCCAGCAGCTTGGTACAGGGAACAGGCGAAAAACTGTTTTTT.

The CDR3 loop reads CASSGWAAGVDSYEQYF. As DNA, the CDR3 is TGTGCCAGTTCCGGTTGGGCAGCGGGTGTTGACTCCTACGAGCAGTACTTC. V usage is TRBV19 and J usage is TRBJ2-7; D is possibly TRBD2 (6 bases). The germline gives CDR1 LNHDA, CDR2 SQIVND (reference sequence). The CDR3 runs to 17 residues. The ends were cut back, 8 bases at V and 0 bases at J, with 23 bases in the middle.

This chain connects TRBV7-2 to TRBJ2-5; tentatively, D is TRBD2 (6 bases). Germline CDR1 is SGHTA and CDR2 is FQGNSA. V was pared by 2 bases and J by 5 bases, with 12 bases between. The CDR3 extends over 14 amino acids. The CDR3 protein is CASSLQEGRETQYF. CDR3 coding DNA: TGTGCCAGCAGCTTACAGGAGGGCCGGGAGACCCAGTACTTC.

The chain carries TRBV5-5 and TRBJ1-5, with D uncertain. The CDR3 loop spans 16 amino acids. Trimming stripped 0 bases from V and 0 bases from J, with 10 bases between. Germline V gene data show CDR1 as SGHKS and CDR2 as YYEKEE (reference sequence). The CDR3 reads CASSLVAGNSNQPQHF. DNA for the CDR3: TGTGCCAGCAGCTTGGTAGCCGGGAATAGCAATCAGCCCCAGCATTTT.

This clone was seen only a few times. V is TRBV27 and J is TRBJ2-1; 11 nucleotides align to TRBD2. Per the germline V gene, CDR1 is MNHEY and CDR2 is SMNVEV (reference sequence). V gave up 3 bases and J gave up 9 bases; unmatched junction bases: 10. The CDR3 runs 16 residues. CDR3 in DNA: TGTGCCAGCAGTTTGTGGGTAGCGGGAGGGCCGAGTGAGCAGTTCTTC. It yields the protein CASSLWVAGGPSEQFF.

A few counts support this clone. The chain uses TRBV20-1 and TRBJ2-7, with TRBD2 as a possible D gene (5 bases). Germline V gene sequence: CDR1 DFQATT, CDR2 SNEGSKA (reference sequence). With 6 bases removed from V and 3 bases from J, the gap between germline ends came to 9 bases. This CDR3 is built from 11 residues. CDR3 nucleotide sequence: TGCAGTGCCAACCGGGACTACGAGCAGTACTTC. Protein sequence: CSANRDYEQYF.

This chain joins TRBV19 and TRBJ2-1, with TRBD2 matching over 13 bases. CDR1 and CDR2 from the germline V gene are LNHDA and SQIVND (reference sequence). This CDR3 region has 16 residues. V was clipped by 7 bases and J by 1 base; unmatched bases: 4. The CDR3 DNA sequence: TGTGCCAGTATGGGGACTAGCGGGACGTCCTACAATGAGCAGTTCTTC. Its translation: CASMGTSGTSYNEQFF.

This clone appeared a single time. V is TRBV6-2 or TRBV6-3 and J is TRBJ2-1; 9 positions agree with TRBD2. With V trimmed by 5 bases and J by 6 bases, 14 bases remained unmatched. The germline V gene encodes CDR1 MNHEY and CDR2 SVGEGT. There are 17 residues in the CDR3. The CDR3 region has the DNA TGTGCCAGCAGTGAGGAACCTAGCGGGATCCCCCGCAATGAGCAGTTCTTC. Encoded protein: CASSEEPSGIPRNEQFF.

V usage is TRBV4-1 and J usage is TRBJ2-1; possible D gene TRBD2, 6 bases. V lost 2 bases and J 0 bases, leaving 11 bases between the germline ends. The CDR3 has 16 residues. CDR1 and CDR2 (germline): MGHRA, YSYEKL. The CDR3 DNA reads TGCGCCAGCAGCCAATTGCTAGCGCGCTCCTACAATGAGCAGTTCTTC. Translated, it gives CASSQLLARSYNEQFF.

This chain uses TRBV28 with TRBJ2-1; TRBD2 is a possible D gene (6 bases). The V gene's germline CDR1 is MDHEN and CDR2 SYDVKM. V lost 3 bases and J 7 bases, leaving 10 bases between the germline ends. CDR3 size: 13 residues. For the CDR3, the DNA is TGTGCCAGCAGTTTTGGTCTAGCGAATGAGCAGTTCTTC. This translates into CASSFGLANEQFF.